This T cell receptor beta chain originates from a study of shared clonotypes between healthy human individuals. The CDR3 totals 15 residues. V dropped 5 bases and J dropped 5 bases, with 19 bases sitting between them. Germline V gene data show CDR1 as SNHLY and CDR2 as FYNNEI. Only in-frame clones appear in the TCRdb table, and some are missing; sequencing was by immunoSEQ multiplex PCR. The sample carries a few million clones, around 95% recorded once. Naivety among CD8 cells was defined by CD45RO negativity and positive CCR7 selection, thereby excluding terminally differentiated effector memory CD45RA+ cells.

This receptor was taken from a man younger than 35 in good health. Some clones in this sample may be carry-over from other donors' samples. The chain employs TRBV2 and TRBJ2-7; D is possibly TRBD2 (5 bases). The sequenced material came from naive CD8+ T cells from PBMCs. In nucleotides, the CDR3 is TGTGCCAGCAGTTTGTTAGGATTGGTCGGGGACGAGCAGTACTTC. Its translation: CASSLLGLVGDEQYF.